A selection of T cell receptor beta chains follows, all from one sample in a study of blood T cell repertoires in COVID-19. TCRdb keeps only in-frame clones here, not all; method: immunoSEQ multiplex PCR. The sample has approximately 85,000 clones, around four fifths seen once. Sequencing was carried out using peripheral blood. These receptors came from a woman aged 70 to 79 with active or convalescent COVID-19. The CDR3 runs from the conserved cysteine through the conserved F or W. The D gene is left open where the match is weak.

V gene | D gene | CDR3 protein
TRBV6-1 | . | CASSEASMSGANVLTF
TRBV5-1 | . | CASSKGDVLFF
TRBV11-3 | . | CASSLVRGSNQPQHF
TRBV7-8 | TRBD2 | CASSRESGGTLRELFF
TRBV24-1 | TRBD2 | CATSDPSGGAYGGELFF
TRBV9 | . | CASSVDVEQSAFF
TRBV18 | . | CASSPEAGAYEQYF
TRBV28 | . | CASSPYRNGYGYTF
TRBV4-1 | . | CASSSYRDSGNTIYF
TRBV19 | TRBD2 | CASSRGLAGTGELFF
TRBV5-3 | . | CARSDRTCPSSYNEQFF
TRBV12-3/TRBV12-4 | . | CASSFDRNSPLHF
TRBV18 | . | CASSPRGGQGSYNEQFF
TRBV18 | . | CASSEGAGEDTQYF
TRBV11-2 | . | CASSLGGAGAGNEQFF
TRBV24-1 | TRBD2 | CATSDFGGAGTDTQYF
TRBV9 | TRBD1 | CASSVRQGARTDTQYF
TRBV2 | . | CASRAKGPNSPLHF
TRBV3-1/TRBV3-2 | . | CASGQDKPGVVETQYF
TRBV18 | TRBD2 | CASSLGLAGATSTDTQYF
TRBV29-1 | . | CSFSGGSEKLFF
TRBV5-1 | TRBD2 | CASSLGPAGVDTNEQFF
TRBV6-2/TRBV6-3 | . | CASSYSRQPNQPQHF
TRBV5-1 | TRBD2 | CASSLEVAGGYNEQFF
TRBV25-1 | TRBD2 | CASSHPGTSVNEQYF
TRBV27 | TRBD1 | CASSLSGDRASYEQYF
TRBV15 | . | CATSRDYREEQYF
TRBV6-5 | TRBD2 | CASRATSVGELFF
TRBV4-1 | TRBD1 | CASSRGQSYEQYF
TRBV9 | . | CASIRETPNSSGNTIYF
TRBV6-5 | . | CASSYSEGNSPLHF
TRBV18 | TRBD1 | CASSPPGTGRHEQYF
TRBV23-1 | TRBD1 | CASSPLDRVKETF
TRBV4-3 | TRBD1 | CASSQEQGMGKLFF
TRBV10-3 | . | CAISDYRSYEQYF
TRBV19 | TRBD1 | CASKTGWTGELFF
TRBV4-2 | TRBD1 | CASSHEQGDREKLFF
TRBV5-1 | . | CASSFGPDTQYF
TRBV5-1 | . | CASSFQGAGNTEAFF